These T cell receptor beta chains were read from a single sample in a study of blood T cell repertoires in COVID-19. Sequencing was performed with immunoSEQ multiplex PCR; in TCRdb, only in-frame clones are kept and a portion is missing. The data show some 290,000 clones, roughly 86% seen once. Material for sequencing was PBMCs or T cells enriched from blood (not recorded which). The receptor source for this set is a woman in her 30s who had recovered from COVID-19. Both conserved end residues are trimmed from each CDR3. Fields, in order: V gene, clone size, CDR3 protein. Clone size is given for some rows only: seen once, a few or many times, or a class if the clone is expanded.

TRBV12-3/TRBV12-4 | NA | ASSPTSDTQY
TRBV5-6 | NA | ASSTGLYEQY
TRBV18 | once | ASSPFSEQSHYGYT
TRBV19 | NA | ASRSDLGTDTQY
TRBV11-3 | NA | ASSLGGPSGEQY
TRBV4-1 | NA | ASSQEGRGREGFRADTQY
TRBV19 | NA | ASSAGTGPYEQY
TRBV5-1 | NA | ASSFTGQGYEQY
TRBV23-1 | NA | ASWTGDTYNEQF
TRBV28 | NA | ASSSIQPQH
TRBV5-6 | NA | ASSPGTGSYLVYEQY
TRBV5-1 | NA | ASSPKGLAELTGELF
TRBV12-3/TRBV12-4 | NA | ASSTGGVETAF
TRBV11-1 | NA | ASRPPTSGSENEQF
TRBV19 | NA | ASSPTEMMNTEAF
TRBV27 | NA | ASSPRPGYEQY
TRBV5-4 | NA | ASSRTGNEQF
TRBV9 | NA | ASSVARSDTQY
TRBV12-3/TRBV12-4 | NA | ASSPGSEGGYT
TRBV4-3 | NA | ASSQGGGSYEQY
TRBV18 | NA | ASSRSPRQGANEQF